The T cell receptor beta chain under discussion was sequenced for a study of blood T cell repertoires in COVID-19 (dated by TCRdb to about 2020). General notes on the study: Samples covering the acute and convalescent phases of COVID-19 were provided by collaborators in the United States, Italy and Spain. The prospective study material was composed of cDNA or gDNA derived from T cells, B-cell-depleted T cells, or PBMCs. Subjects who had been exposed to COVID-19, were actively infected with it, or had recovered from it provided the deeply sampled blood TCRbeta repertoires that made up the dataset. The repertoires were released in a freely available public database meant as a resource for research on the immune response to SARS-CoV-2. The samples were drawn from two sources: the first 160 participants of the ongoing ImmuneRACE study, and 1,254 subjects contributed by 6 global collaborators. A de-identified subject ID, COVID-19 status, age in years and sex were almost always included in the sample metadata. Where available, HLA class I and class II types were obtained from metadata supplied by the sample provider rather than from assay-based typing. Study-wide conclusions, independent of this receptor: The amount of clinical and demographic metadata varied by source and participant and was provided uncurated.

At one collaborating source in Seattle, patients were enrolled during active infection and were followed longitudinally through the course of disease. Whole blood was collected in K2EDTA tubes by collaborating institutions according to the institutions' own protocols. For TCRbeta analysis, collaborators shipped samples as frozen whole blood, isolated PBMCs, or DNA extracted from either of those sample types. Relative to germline, V is 2 bases shorter and J is 0 bases shorter, with 10 bases between their ends. CDR1 and CDR2 were assigned from the germline V gene (reference sequence) as MNHEY and SMNVEV. The CDR3 numbers 15 residues from cysteine through phenylalanine. Only the CDR3 DNA stays, 45 bases, in frame from base 1. In regard to this clone: Its antigen is still unknown. Base quality data are lacking; no much larger clone is found one base away.

TCRbeta CDR3 regions were amplified from genomic DNA by means of the immunoSEQ Assay, a bias-controlled multiplex PCR. Concerning the study's data processing: The number of nucleated cells in each sample was estimated by amplification of reference gene primers within the assay. Sequence reads were collapsed and filtered to measure the absolute abundance of every unique TCRbeta CDR3 rearrangement. For each sample, productive Simpson clonality was calculated as the square root of Simpson's diversity index over productive rearrangements. Held by TCRdb, this immuneACCESS table contains in-frame sequences only and omits some clones. Under half of the omission traces to an unresolved V gene where checked; the cause of the rest is unknown. The DNA gave D and trimming, while V, J and clone size come from that table. A total of almost 350,000 clones appear in this sample, about 92% of them only once. Jointly, the top ten make up 3.9% of the sample.

The receptor was derived from a woman aged 55-75 years with COVID-19, enrolled during active disease. The chain was built from TRBV27 and TRBJ1-2; there is no confident call for the D gene. Material for sequencing was peripheral blood. The DNA sequence is TGTGCCAGCAGTTTAGTGGGCACCGCTAACTATGGCTACACCTTC. Its protein product is CASSLVGTANYGYTF.